The 10 T cell receptor beta chains given below trace back to one sample, sequenced in a study of cytomegalovirus exposure and HLA in healthy donors. A multiplex PCR was run with 60 Vbeta primers and 13 Jbeta primers. Here immunoSEQ multiplex PCR was the method, and the copy in TCRdb shows in-frame clones only, minus some. This table has approximately 290,000 clones, 75% to 90% appearing once. Sequencing was performed on PBMCs. These receptors all come from a girl aged 2 to 10 in good health and CMV-seronegative.

The chain uses TRBV27 and TRBJ2-7, with D hard to call. The CDR3 runs 13 residues. The V end lost 2 bases, the J end lost 3 bases, and 8 bases lay between the germline ends. CDR1 and CDR2 (germline): MNHEY, SMNVEV (reference sequence). For the CDR3, the DNA is TGTGCCAGCAGTTTAGGTAGTGACTACGAGCAGTACTTC. Translated: CASSLGSDYEQYF.

The genes are TRBV7-8 and TRBJ2-7; TRBD1 matches at 7 bases. Germline V CDR1 and CDR2: SGHVS, FQNEAQ. V dropped 1 base and J dropped 4; count of bases not matched to a gene: 1. The CDR3 consists of 13 residues. CDR3 sequence (DNA): TGTGCCAGCAGCTTAGTCAGGGGGTACGAGCAGTACTTC. It encodes CASSLVRGYEQYF. Variable domain in full (rest from reference TRBV7-8 and TRBJ2-7): GAGVSQSPRYKVAKRGQDVALRCDPISGHVSLFWYQQALGQGPEFLTYFQNEAQLDKSGLPSDRFFAERPEGSVSTLKIQRTQQEDSAVYLCASSLVRGYEQYFGPGTRLTVT.

This clone has just one count. The V call is TRBV5-1, the J call TRBJ1-6, with 8 nucleotides matching TRBD1. The J segment lost 5 bases and the V segment lost 4 bases, leaving 5 bases of the junction unmatched. The V gene's germline CDR1 is SGHRS and CDR2 YFSETQ. The CDR3 covers 15 residues. In DNA, the CDR3 is TGCGCCAGCAGCACGCGACAGGGGAATAATTCACCCCTCCACTTT. The encoded protein is CASSTRQGNNSPLHF. The whole variable domain, remainder taken from reference TRBV5-1 and TRBJ1-6, is KAGVTQTPRYLIKTRGQQVTLSCSPISGHRSVSWYQQTPGQGLQFLFEYFSETQRNKGNFPGRFSGRQFSNSRSEMNVSTLELGDSALYLCASSTRQGNNSPLHFGNGTRLTVT.

This sequence joins TRBV11-2 and TRBJ2-5; 12 bases are a match to TRBD2. V was clipped by 5 bases and J by 5 bases; unmatched bases: 6. CDR3 length equals 15 residues. Germline V gives CDR1 SGHAT, CDR2 FQNNGV. CDR3 DNA: TGTGCCAGCAGCCAAGGACTAGCGGGATGGGAGACCCAGTACTTC. The encoded protein is CASSQGLAGWETQYF.

This clone showed up just once. The DNA for the CDR3 is TGTGCCAGCACCGACGGGGGGGGTTCCTACAATGAGCAGTTCTTC. This translates into CASTDGGGSYNEQFF. The V gene is TRBV9, the J gene TRBJ2-1, with 8 bases fitting TRBD2. The ends lost 6 bases at V and 1 base at J; junction bases unmatched: 6. The CDR3 is made up of 15 amino acids. CDR1 and CDR2 (germline): SGDLS, YYNGEE.

This clone was counted a single time. V and J are TRBV28 and TRBJ1-6; a weak D match, TRBD1 (6 bases). The CDR3 is 16 amino acids. Trimming cost V 8 bases and J 0 bases, with 14 bases left between them. Germline CDR1 is MDHEN and CDR2 is SYDVKM. CDR3 in DNA: TGTGCCAGCGTAAGCAGGGGTAACTCCTATAATTCACCCCTCCACTTT. Its protein product is CASVSRGNSYNSPLHF.

To note about this clone: A junction boundary mismatches the germline segment, possibly from a read error. The same CDR3 can be traced to other DNA sequences in this sample. The gene calls are TRBV30 and TRBJ1-5; a possible D gene is TRBD1 (6 bases). This CDR3 comprises 16 residues. Germline V gene data show CDR1 as GTSNPN and CDR2 as SVGIG (reference sequence). CDR3 loop: CAWSLMGYRGNQPQHF. CDR3 DNA: TGCGCCTGGAGTCTGATGGGATACAGGGGCAATCAGCCCCAGCATTTT. Looking up the rest from reference TRBV30 and TRBJ1-5 gives the full variable domain: SQTIHQWPATLVQPVGSPLSLECTVEGTSNPNLYWYRQAAGRGLQLLFYSVGIGQISSEVPQNLSASRPQDRQFILSSKKLLLSDSGFYLCAWSLMGYRGNQPQHFGDGTRLSIL.

DNA for the CDR3: TGTGCCAGCAGCCTCCAACTAGCGGGAGGGTATAGCTCCTACAATGAGCAGTTCTTC. This encodes CASSLQLAGGYSSYNEQFF. The chain links TRBV4-2 to TRBJ2-1; 13 bases agree with TRBD2. The CDR3 contains 19 residues. CDR1 and CDR2 from the germline V gene are LGHNA and YNFKEQ. The V and J ends lost 4 bases and 0 bases, in that order; junction bases with no gene match: 9.

The chain has TRBV6-5 and TRBJ2-1, with D perhaps matching TRBD1 (7 bases). Germline CDR1 reads MNHEY; CDR2 reads SVGAGI. V was trimmed by 8 bases and J by 7 bases, leaving 21 bases between them. The CDR3 contains 15 residues. CDR3 DNA sequence: TGTGCCAGCGGGGGGACAGCTGTTTCGAGAAATGAGCAGTTCTTC. The encoded protein is CASGGTAVSRNEQFF.

The rearrangement links TRBV5-6 to TRBJ2-7; D uncertain. CDR3 length: 16 amino acids. Trimming removed 0 bases at V and 0 bases at J, with 13 bases between. Germline CDR1 reads SGHDT; CDR2 reads YYEEEE. The CDR3 protein is CASSLVFQESSYEQYF. CDR3 DNA: TGTGCCAGCAGCTTGGTGTTTCAGGAAAGCTCCTACGAGCAGTACTTC.